A single sample gave rise to the 8 T cell receptor beta chains below, sequenced in a study of cytomegalovirus exposure and HLA in healthy donors. Amplification used 60 Vbeta primers and 13 Jbeta primers. TCRdb's table, derived via immunoSEQ multiplex PCR, lists solely in-frame clones and lacks some. The table gives roughly 120,000 clones; the top ten clones make up about 2.3% of it. Sequencing used PBMCs. Receptors were obtained from a man aged 35-49 years in good health and CMV-seronegative.

The V call is TRBV28, the J call TRBJ2-7; the match to TRBD1 covers 7 bases. The CDR3 sequence is 15 residues long. Germline CDR1 reads MDHEN; CDR2 reads SYDVKM. J gave up 0 bases and V 2 bases, and 4 bases lay outside the gene matches. The CDR3: CASSLRQGTSYEQYF. The CDR3 nucleotides are TGTGCCAGCAGTTTAAGACAGGGTACCTCCTACGAGCAGTACTTC.

The DNA of the CDR3 is TGTGCCAGCAGCAAAGGGCTAGTCAATGAGCAGTTCTTC. Its translation is CASSKGLVNEQFF. The genes are TRBV21-1 and TRBJ2-1; TRBD2, as called in the table, went unchecked against the DNA. TRBV21-1 is an annotated pseudogene. The CDR3 covers 13 residues.

This rearrangement joins TRBV10-3 to TRBJ2-5, with 13 bases matching TRBD2. The CDR3 extends over 16 amino acids. Trimming took 3 bases from V and 4 from J; bases not matched to a gene: 5. CDR1 is ENHRY, CDR2 SYGVKD, per germline. CDR3 nucleotides: TGTGCCATCAGTGATCTGGGACTAGCGGGAAGAGAGACCCAGTACTTC. Translation gives CAISDLGLAGRETQYF.

This chain uses TRBV5-4 with TRBJ1-2, with D possibly TRBD1 on 6 matching bases. Trimming left V 4 bases short and J 4 bases short, with 14 bases between. CDR3 length: 14 amino acids. Looked up from germline, CDR1 is SGHNT and CDR2 is YYREEE (reference sequence). The chain's CDR3 is CASSQPTGTYGYTF. The CDR3 nucleotides are TGTGCCAGCAGCCAACCGACAGGAACCTATGGCTACACCTTC.

The chain carries TRBV29-1 and TRBJ1-1; D not certain. The CDR3 loop spans 14 amino acids. The germline V gene has CDR1 SQVTM and CDR2 ANQGSEA. Trimming shortened V by 6 bases and J by 4 bases, and 18 bases separated the two germline ends. CDR3 protein: CSVHLRTGFTEAFF. In nucleotides, the CDR3 is TGCAGCGTCCATCTCCGGACGGGATTCACTGAAGCTTTCTTT.

This chain uses TRBV5-8 with TRBJ2-5; 9 positions agree with TRBD1. Trimming took 4 bases from V and 1 from J; bases not matched to a gene: 8. The germline V gene has CDR1 SGHTS and CDR2 YDEGEE. CDR3 length: 16 amino acids. The CDR3 loop reads CASSRGTGKGQETQYF. The CDR3 DNA reads TGTGCCAGCAGCCGTGGGACAGGGAAGGGCCAAGAGACCCAGTACTTC.

This clone is medium-sized by frequency. The V gene is TRBV7-9, the J gene TRBJ1-2; D perhaps matches TRBD1 (5 bases). The CDR3 sequence is 14 residues long. V lost 1 base to trimming and J lost 0 bases, with 6 bases between them. Germline CDR1 is SEHNR and CDR2 is FQNEAQ (reference sequence). CDR3 residues: CASSLGRANYGYTF. The CDR3 nucleotides read TGTGCCAGCAGCTTAGGCAGGGCTAACTATGGCTACACCTTC.

This rearrangement joins TRBV5-3 to TRBJ1-4, with a tentative D call TRBD1 (6 bases). TRBV5-3 is labeled an ORF, and its function is uncertain. The CDR3 loop spans 17 amino acids. The V gene lost 0 bases and the J gene lost 3 bases, with 15 bases spanning the gap. CDR3 DNA: TGTGCCAGAAGCTTGGTATGGGGGCGCGAGGCTAATGAAAAACTGTTTTTT. Translation: CARSLVWGREANEKLFF.